Described below is a single T cell receptor beta chain sequence and its context. Antigen: not known. The V gene end was trimmed by 1 base and the J gene end by 0 bases; junction bases not matched to a gene: 5. CDR1 and CDR2 (germline): SGHRS, YFSETQ. This CDR3 has 16 amino acids. This entry belongs to a study of shared clonotypes between healthy human individuals. Study-wide context: Per-donor plates numbered three CD4 naive, three CD4 memory, two CD8 naive and one CD8 memory. Study-level results: Large sequencing depth failed to make sorted-subset sequencing complete, rarefaction showed. Unshared clonotypes carried lower generation probabilities than those common to all four donors. The expectation was that sequencing depth would affect clonotype sharing among donors.

Data came from immunoSEQ multiplex PCR; TCRdb stores just in-frame clones and leaves some out. Here the sample spans hundreds of thousands of clones, more than 70% being singletons. V gene TRBV5-1 combines with J gene TRBJ2-3; 7 positions match TRBD2. The specimen was memory CD4+ T cells sorted from blood. The subset denotes: CD45RA-negative fraction. The clonotype was recovered from a woman aged 25 to 39 in good health. CDR3 sequence (DNA): TGCGCCAGCAGCTTGCGGCTAGCGGTTAGCACAGATACGCAGTATTTT. Residues: CASSLRLAVSTDTQYF. The full variable domain, in which reference TRBV5-1 and TRBJ2-3 provide the parts outside the CDR3, is KAGVTQTPRYLIKTRGQQVTLSCSPISGHRSVSWYQQTPGQGLQFLFEYFSETQRNKGNFPGRFSGRQFSNSRSEMNVSTLELGDSALYLCASSLRLAVSTDTQYFGPGTRLTVL.